This is a list of T cell receptor beta chains from one sample in a study of blood T cells in healthy people across ages. A single record per CDR3 protein comes from TCRdb applying MiXCR to the 5' RACE reads. Here the sample spans approximately 1,700,000 distinct CDR3 sequences, around 42% being singletons. The sample was blood. The receptor source for this set is a human donor in good health. The CDR3 runs from the conserved cysteine through the conserved F or W. The order of the fields is J gene, D gene, V gene, clone size, CDR3 DNA, CDR3 protein. D genes are given only for firm matches. Rows give clone size only sometimes, using once, few, many, or a class for an expanded clone.

TRBJ2-1,.,TRBV6-2/TRBV6-3,.,TGTGCCATCGCCTGGAGCTCCTACAATGAGCAGTTCTTC,CAIAWSSYNEQFF
TRBJ1-5,.,TRBV2,.,TGTGCCAGCAGCGAAAACAGGGCCTACAATCAGCCCCAGCATTTT,CASSENRAYNQPQHF
TRBJ1-6,.,TRBV20-1,few,TGCAGTGCTAGAGTGGCGACCTTAGGATACTCACCCCTCCACTTT,CSARVATLGYSPLHF
TRBJ2-5,TRBD2,TRBV13,.,TGTGCCAGCAGCTTCCGTGGGAGGGCAGAGACCCAGTACTTC,CASSFRGRAETQYF
TRBJ2-5,.,TRBV6-1,few,TGTGCCAGTCGATCCCAGATCCAAGAGACCCAGTACTTC,CASRSQIQETQYF
TRBJ1-5,.,TRBV10-3,few,TGTGCCATCAGTGAGACAGTTTCCAATCAGCCCCAGCATTTT,CAISETVSNQPQHF
TRBJ2-1,.,TRBV7-9,few,TGTGCCAGCAGCTTTACCGGCCTCTCCTACGATGAGCAGTTCTTC,CASSFTGLSYDEQFF
TRBJ2-5,TRBD2,TRBV7-2,many,TGTGCCAGCAGCTTAGTCGTAGTGGGGGTCAGCGGGACGACTCAGTACTTC,CASSLVVVGVSGTTQYF
TRBJ2-3,.,TRBV28,.,TGTGCCACCGAGATGGGGGTGCTCACAGATACGCAGTATTTT,CATEMGVLTDTQYF
TRBJ2-1,.,TRBV7-9,.,TGTGCCAGCAGCCGCGTACCTGGGGAGCAGTTCTTC,CASSRVPGEQFF
TRBJ2-1,.,TRBV20-1,few,TGCAGTGCTCGGCGGGGTGGAGAGCAGTTCTTC,CSARRGGEQFF
TRBJ2-7,.,TRBV6-4,.,TGTGCCAGTAGACCGGACAGAAGCTCCTACGAGCAGTACTTC,CASRPDRSSYEQYF
TRBJ2-1,.,TRBV6-1,.,TGTGCCAGCAGTGAATTAGGGAAGGGCAATGAGCAGTTCTTC,CASSELGKGNEQFF
TRBJ1-1,TRBD1,TRBV2,few,TGTGCCAGCAAACAGGGGAACGGGAACACTGAAGCTTTCTTT,CASKQGNGNTEAFF
TRBJ2-1,.,TRBV4-3,few,TGCGCCAGCAGCCAAGGGACGGGGATAGCTAACAATGAGCAGTTCTTC,CASSQGTGIANNEQFF
TRBJ2-1,.,TRBV7-2,many,TGTGCCAGCAGCCTCCCCGGGACCGGGGAGCAGTTCTTC,CASSLPGTGEQFF
TRBJ1-1,TRBD1,TRBV9,few,TGTGCCAGCAGTCTTCCCCATACAGGGGCTGTTGAAGAAGCTTTCTTT,CASSLPHTGAVEEAFF
TRBJ1-5,.,TRBV29-1,.,TGCAGCGCCGAACAAAAGGACAGATCCAATCAGCCCCAGCATTTT,CSAEQKDRSNQPQHF
TRBJ2-3,.,TRBV7-3,.,TGTGCCAGCAGCTTGGCAGGCGATTCCCCGACAGATACGCAGTATTTT,CASSLAGDSPTDTQYF
TRBJ2-1,TRBD2,TRBV3-1,few,TGTGCCAGCAGCCCCGGCAGACTAGCGGGGGGGCGGGCCAATGAGCAGTTCTTC,CASSPGRLAGGRANEQFF
TRBJ2-5,TRBD2,TRBV7-2,.,TGTGCCAGCAGTCGCCAACGAGCGGGACCAAGAGAGACCCAGTACTTC,CASSRQRAGPRETQYF
TRBJ2-4,TRBD1,TRBV20-1,.,TGCAGTGCTAGAGAACGGGACAGAGTAGCCAAAAACATTCAGTACTTC,CSARERDRVAKNIQYF
TRBJ1-6,TRBD1,TRBV7-9,many,TGTGCCAGCAGCTCACAGGGGTTCAATTCACCCCTCCACTTT,CASSSQGFNSPLHF
TRBJ1-2,.,TRBV6-6,few,TGTGCCAGCAATATAGGTGACTATGGCTACACCTTC,CASNIGDYGYTF
TRBJ2-1,TRBD1,TRBV24-1,.,TGTGCCACCAGTGTCGAACCGGGACAGGGGCCCTACAATGAGCAGTTCTTC,CATSVEPGQGPYNEQFF
TRBJ1-2,.,TRBV20-1,few,TGCAGTGCTAGAGATCAAGTTGGGGGGACTGGCTACACCTTC,CSARDQVGGTGYTF
TRBJ2-4,.,TRBV20-1,.,TGCAGTGCTAGAGATCCTAACAGGGACAATGAGCAGTACTTC,CSARDPNRDNEQYF
TRBJ2-1,.,TRBV20-1,.,TGCAGTGCTAGGTGGCAGTTTTTCAATGAGCAGTTCTTC,CSARWQFFNEQFF
TRBJ2-5,.,TRBV6-2/TRBV6-3,.,TGTGCCAGCAGCCCCGACTCCCACAGCGAAGAGACCCAGTACTTC,CASSPDSHSEETQYF
TRBJ2-3,.,TRBV20-1,few,TGTAGTGCTCTAGGGGGAGAGGATCCCCCTTCAGATACGCAGTATTTT,CSALGGEDPPSDTQYF